This is a list of T cell receptor beta chains from one sample in a study of blood T cell repertoires in COVID-19. Clones were sequenced by immunoSEQ multiplex PCR, and TCRdb holds only the in-frame ones, with some missing. Of 200,000 to 250,000 clones listed, 85% to 90% are singletons. Sequenced material: peripheral blood. The receptors shown here come from an elderly man with acute or convalescent COVID-19. Both conserved end residues are part of each CDR3. The order of the fields is J gene, clone size, D gene, V gene, CDR3 protein, CDR3 DNA. The D gene is left open where the match is weak. Size is stated for part of the rows, as once, few or many counts, or as a class when the clone is expanded.

j_call: TRBJ2-5
clone_size: -
d_call: -
v_call: TRBV23-1
cdr3_aa: CASSPGKYQETQYF
cdr3_nt: TGCGCCAGCTCGCCCGGGAAATACCAAGAGACCCAGTACTTC

j_call: TRBJ1-4
clone_size: -
d_call: -
v_call: TRBV18
cdr3_aa: CASSRLLDGGEKLFF
cdr3_nt: TGTGCCAGCTCACGCCTGCTGGACGGGGGAGAAAAACTGTTTTTT

j_call: TRBJ1-1
clone_size: -
d_call: -
v_call: TRBV2
cdr3_aa: CASNIGGVGEAFF
cdr3_nt: TGTGCCAGCAATATAGGGGGGGTCGGTGAAGCTTTCTTT

j_call: TRBJ2-1
clone_size: -
d_call: -
v_call: TRBV4-1
cdr3_aa: CASSQDWGQANEQFF
cdr3_nt: TGCGCCAGCAGCCAAGATTGGGGGCAGGCCAATGAGCAGTTCTTC

j_call: TRBJ2-5
clone_size: -
d_call: -
v_call: TRBV11-2
cdr3_aa: CASSLQEGETQYF
cdr3_nt: TGTGCCAGCAGCCTCCAGGAGGGAGAGACCCAGTACTTC

j_call: TRBJ2-1
clone_size: -
d_call: -
v_call: TRBV3-1/TRBV3-2
cdr3_aa: CASSSQGVSYNEQFF
cdr3_nt: TGTGCCAGCAGCTCACAGGGAGTCTCCTACAATGAGCAGTTCTTC

j_call: TRBJ1-6
clone_size: once
d_call: -
v_call: TRBV6-5
cdr3_aa: CASSLGSSPLHF
cdr3_nt: TGTGCCAGCAGTCTAGGGAGTTCACCCCTCCACTTT

j_call: TRBJ2-1
clone_size: -
d_call: -
v_call: TRBV7-2
cdr3_aa: CASRPSGSSYNEQFF
cdr3_nt: TGTGCCAGCAGGCCTTCCGGGAGCTCCTACAATGAGCAGTTCTTC

j_call: TRBJ2-3
clone_size: -
d_call: TRBD1
v_call: TRBV5-5
cdr3_aa: CASHARTGGLADTQYF
cdr3_nt: TGTGCCAGCCATGCAAGGACAGGGGGTTTGGCAGATACGCAGTATTTT

j_call: TRBJ1-3
clone_size: -
d_call: -
v_call: TRBV7-2
cdr3_aa: CASSLGGTPSGNTIYF
cdr3_nt: TGTGCCAGCAGCTTGGGTGGGACACCCTCTGGAAACACCATATATTTT